The 17 T cell receptor beta chains presented below share a single source sample, sequenced in a study of technical replicates of blood from a few donors (dated 2017 in TCRdb). The method behind the library was the immunoSEQ multiplex PCR assay. The clones in this table, taken by TCRdb from immuneACCESS, are in-frame only. Not every clone is retained; where verified, under half of the shortfall comes from an unresolved V gene, and the cause of the rest is unknown. The sample table contains 60,000 to 90,000 clones; only one count was recorded for roughly 96% of them. The top ten constitute over 0.2% of the sample. The specimen was T cells isolated from PBMCs. These receptors were taken from a human donor in good health.

The V call is TRBV7-2, the J call TRBJ1-1; no definite D call. Germline CDR1 is SGHTA and CDR2 is FQGNSA. CDR3 size: 15 residues. V lost 1 base, J lost 0 bases, and 9 bases lay in between. The CDR3 spells CASSLEPAMNTEAFF. CDR3 DNA sequence: TGTGCCAGCAGCTTAGAGCCAGCGATGAACACTGAAGCTTTCTTT.

The rearrangement links TRBV4-1 to TRBJ2-5; D may be TRBD2 (6 bases). Per the germline V gene, CDR1 is MGHRA and CDR2 is YSYEKL. Trimming removed 1 base at V and 5 bases at J, with 11 bases between. This CDR3 contains 14 residues. The CDR3 DNA reads TGCGCCAGCAGCCAAGTAACTAGCCTTGAGACCCAGTACTTC. Its protein is CASSQVTSLETQYF.

This chain uses TRBV4-1 with TRBJ2-3; 11 bases map to TRBD2. This CDR3 is built from 15 residues. Per germline, CDR1 MGHRA and CDR2 YSYEKL. Germline trimming cut 5 bases from V and 4 bases from J; bases unmatched to any gene: 5. CDR3 nucleotide sequence: TGCGCCAGCAGCTTACTAGCGGGAGTGTCAGATACGCAGTATTTT. Its protein is CASSLLAGVSDTQYF.

The CDR3 coding sequence is TGTGCCAGCAGCCCGCCCAGGGATTCCTATGGCTACACCTTC. This translates into CASSPPRDSYGYTF. The chain couples TRBV7-9 to TRBJ1-2; tentatively, D is TRBD1 (5 bases). Trimming pared 5 bases from V and 4 bases from J, leaving 14 bases between. The CDR3 sequence is 14 residues long. Germline CDR1 and CDR2: SEHNR and FQNEAQ (reference sequence).

This clone was observed a handful of times. The chain joins TRBV5-4 to TRBJ2-2, with 7 bases that match TRBD1. With V trimmed by 1 base and J by 0 bases, 0 bases remained unmatched. This CDR3 is 15 amino acids long. The germline V gene encodes CDR1 SGHNT and CDR2 YYREEE (reference sequence). DNA of the CDR3: TGTGCCAGCAGCTTGACAGGGGCGAACACCGGGGAGCTGTTTTTT. Its protein product is CASSLTGANTGELFF.

In nucleotides, the CDR3 is TGTGCCAGCTCCGAAAGTACTAGCGGGGAGACCCAGTACTTC. Amino acid sequence: CASSESTSGETQYF. This chain uses TRBV2 with TRBJ2-5; TRBD2 matches at 9 bases. CDR1 is SNHLY and CDR2 is FYNNEI in the germline V gene. CDR3 size: 14 residues. V gave up 8 bases and J gave up 5 bases; unmatched junction bases: 9.

Of note for this clone: The junction shows a germline mismatch at one end, possibly a read error. The identical CDR3 is also encoded by other nucleotide sequences in the sample. The V call is TRBV7-7, the J call TRBJ2-7, with D unclear. The CDR3 is 14 residues long. Germline V lookup: CDR1 SSHAT, CDR2 FNYEAQ (reference sequence). CDR3 residues: CASSKSPGSYEQYF. CDR3 DNA sequence: TGTGCTAGCAGCAAAAGCCCAGGCTCCTACGAGCAGTACTTC.

The chain combines TRBV10-2 with TRBJ2-7; 8 bases agree with TRBD1. V was pared by 6 bases and J by 3 bases, with 4 bases of the junction left unmatched. The CDR3 is made up of 13 amino acids. CDR1 and CDR2 from the germline V gene are WSHSY and SAAADI. The CDR3 DNA sequence: TGCGCCAGCAGAACAGGGGGGCTCTACGAGCAGTACTTC. Translation: CASRTGGLYEQYF.

This chain joins TRBV6-1 and TRBJ2-3; 8 nucleotides line up with TRBD2. The CDR3 is 19 amino acids. Germline trimming cut 4 bases from V and 1 base from J; bases unmatched to any gene: 16. CDR1 and CDR2 (germline): MNHNS, SASEGT. CDR3 residues: CASSGASRGEPLRTDTQYF. DNA for the CDR3: TGTGCCAGCAGTGGGGCTTCGCGGGGGGAACCTCTCCGCACAGATACGCAGTATTTT.

The chain joins TRBV6-5 to TRBJ1-2; 10 nucleotides match TRBD1. CDR1 and CDR2 (germline): MNHEY, SVGAGI. V lost 2 bases and J lost 8; bases outside the gene matches: 5. This CDR3 region has 14 residues. CDR3 nucleotide sequence: TGTGCCAGCAGTTACGGGACAGGGGCCTTCGGCTACACCTTC. Residues: CASSYGTGAFGYTF.

The chain links TRBV11-2 to TRBJ2-3, with 10 nucleotides matching TRBD2. The CDR3 is 16 amino acids. CDR1 is SGHAT and CDR2 is FQNNGV in the germline V gene. With 11 bases clipped from V and 5 bases from J, the junction kept 16 bases outside the gene matches. The CDR3 nucleotides are TGTGCCGCGAGTGGGGGGAGCGGGGGGGCCGGAGATACGCAGTATTTT. It translates to CAASGGSGGAGDTQYF.

The chain is built from TRBV6-4 and TRBJ2-2, with D perhaps TRBD2 (6 bases). The V end was cut by 2 bases, the J end by 1 base, with 8 bases between. The CDR3 has 15 residues. Germline CDR1 MRHNA, CDR2 SNTAGT. CDR3 in DNA: TGTGCCAGCAGTGACAGGACTAAGAACACCGGGGAGCTGTTTTTT. Protein sequence: CASSDRTKNTGELFF.

This chain links TRBV6-1 with TRBJ2-7; TRBD2 aligns across 7 bases. In germline, CDR1 is MNHNS, CDR2 SASEGT. CDR3 size: 15 residues. With V trimmed by 4 bases and J by 2 bases, 8 bases remained unmatched. CDR3 residues: CASSGRPSGPYEQYF. CDR3 in DNA: TGTGCCAGCAGTGGACGGCCTAGCGGACCCTACGAGCAGTACTTC.

V gene TRBV29-1 combines with J gene TRBJ1-4, with D perhaps TRBD1 (5 bases). Trimming shortened V by 4 bases and J by 8 bases, and 11 bases separated the two germline ends. CDR1 and CDR2 from the germline V gene are SQVTM and ANQGSEA. The CDR3 has 12 amino acids. The CDR3 sequence is CSVGWGGEKLFF. The CDR3 bases are TGCAGCGTTGGTTGGGGCGGCGAAAAACTGTTTTTT.

V usage is TRBV18 and J usage is TRBJ1-1, with D perhaps matching TRBD1 (5 bases). Germline lookup yields CDR1 KGHSH and CDR2 LQKENI. V was cut by 3 bases and J by 3 bases, with 11 bases left in between. CDR3 length: 14 amino acids. CDR3 nucleotide sequence: TGTGCCAGCTCACCCGGCAGGGCGGACACTGAAGCTTTCTTT. Its protein is CASSPGRADTEAFF.

The rearrangement joins TRBV28 to TRBJ2-7, with TRBD2 identical over 7 bases. CDR3 size: 17 residues. The junction had 13 bases not matched to a gene; V was cut back by 5 bases and J by 0 bases. Germline CDR1 is MDHEN and CDR2 is SYDVKM. CDR3 protein: CASSPGSASGFSYEQYF. The DNA for the CDR3 is TGTGCCAGCAGTCCGGGGTCAGCTAGCGGTTTCTCCTACGAGCAGTACTTC.

This chain joins TRBV28 and TRBJ2-7; D perhaps matches TRBD1 (5 bases). The CDR3 spans 16 residues. Germline CDR1 reads MDHEN; CDR2 reads SYDVKM. Trimming removed 4 bases at V and 6 bases at J, with 22 bases between. DNA for the CDR3: TGTGCCAGCAGTTCCTCGCCGGGCCAGGGAAGGATCGAGCAGTACTTC. Its translation: CASSSSPGQGRIEQYF.